This T cell receptor beta chain was captured by sequencing in a study of beta chain features in type 1 diabetes. Study-wide points: cDNA-based sequencing might over-represent cells highly expressing TCR.

Germline V gene lookup returns CDR1 ENHRY and CDR2 SYGVKD. The CDR3 is made up of 13 amino acids. Trimming cost V 6 bases and J 11 bases, with 17 bases left between them. This clone was seen only a few times. What it recognizes is unknown. Sort purity for all populations was recorded as exceeding 98%. Every isolated RNA sample was fully reverse transcribed, so sequencing captured expressed TCRB transcripts. Sequenced naive, central memory and regulatory T cell samples produced an average of around 3.9 million reads. Assay used: immunoSEQ multiplex PCR; TCRdb lists only in-frame clones, some missing. The table lists about 620,000 clones, roughly a sixth of them singletons.

The chain employs TRBV10-3 and TRBJ2-4; D unclear. Sequences were obtained from naive CD4+ T cells from blood. The origin of this receptor is a man aged 18 to 35 in good health. The CDR3 DNA reads TGTGCCATCAGCGAAGTGCTAACAGCCTTTCAGTACTTC. This sequence encodes CAISEVLTAFQYF.